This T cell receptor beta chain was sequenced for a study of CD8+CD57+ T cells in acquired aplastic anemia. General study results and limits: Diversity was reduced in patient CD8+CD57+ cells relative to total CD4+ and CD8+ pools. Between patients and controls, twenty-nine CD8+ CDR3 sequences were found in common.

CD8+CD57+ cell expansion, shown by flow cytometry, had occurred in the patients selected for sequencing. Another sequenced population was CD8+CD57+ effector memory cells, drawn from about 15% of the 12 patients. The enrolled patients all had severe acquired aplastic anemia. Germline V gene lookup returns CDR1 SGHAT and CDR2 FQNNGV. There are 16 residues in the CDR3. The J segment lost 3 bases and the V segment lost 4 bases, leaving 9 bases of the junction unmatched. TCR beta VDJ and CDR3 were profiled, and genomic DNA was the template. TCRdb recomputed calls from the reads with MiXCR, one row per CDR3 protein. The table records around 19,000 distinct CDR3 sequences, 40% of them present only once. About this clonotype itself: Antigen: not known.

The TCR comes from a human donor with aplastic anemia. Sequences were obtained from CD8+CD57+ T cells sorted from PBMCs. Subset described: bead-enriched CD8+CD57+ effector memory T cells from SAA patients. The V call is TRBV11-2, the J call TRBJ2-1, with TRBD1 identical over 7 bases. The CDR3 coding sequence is TGTGCCAGCAGCTCCCCACCAGGGGGAAGCTACAATGAGCAGTTCTTC. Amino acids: CASSSPPGGSYNEQFF.